This T cell receptor beta chain originates from a study of blood T cell repertoires in COVID-19. This clone was seen a few times. Germline CDR1 reads LNHDA; CDR2 reads SQIVND (reference sequence). CDR3 length equals 13 residues. Between the trimmed V and J ends, which lost 0 bases and 9 bases, there was a span of 11 bases. Sequencing used immunoSEQ multiplex PCR; TCRdb keeps in-frame clones, though not all of them. The table lists 150,000 or so clones, about 80% of them singletons. The V and J genes are TRBV19 and TRBJ2-5; maybe TRBD1 (6 bases). This receptor was obtained from a woman aged 55-70 years who had recovered from COVID-19. Sequencing was carried out using PBMCs or T cells enriched from blood (not recorded which). CDR3: CASSIEVGGPQYF. The CDR3 DNA follows: TGTGCCAGTAGTATAGAGGTAGGGGGACCCCAGTACTTC.